Below are 21 T cell receptor beta chains sequenced from a single sample in a study of blood T cells in healthy people across ages. A second PCR, run for about 7 to 12 cycles, used a sample-barcoded 5' primer plus a J-beta primer mix. TCRdb reanalysed the 5' RACE reads using MiXCR and keeps one entry per CDR3 protein. The repertoire consists of some 1.8 million distinct CDR3 sequences, with around 42% occurring once and the leading ten covering roughly 23%. Sequencing was performed on blood. All receptors come from a human donor in good health.

The chain is built from TRBV7-2 and TRBJ2-5; possible D gene TRBD2, 5 bases. V lost 3 bases and J 5 bases, leaving 10 bases between the germline ends. This CDR3 has 13 amino acids. CDR1 is SGHTA and CDR2 is FQGNSA in the germline V gene. CDR3 sequence: CASSFFGVETQYF. The CDR3 coding sequence is TGTGCCAGCAGCTTTTTCGGGGTGGAGACCCAGTACTTC.

In this sample, this clonotype turned up many times. The chain is built from TRBV12-3 or TRBV12-4 and TRBJ1-2; possible D gene TRBD1, 5 bases. The CDR3 runs to 13 residues. V lost 5 bases, J lost 5 bases, and 12 bases lay in between. The CDR3 reads CASSRRVRYGYTF. CDR3 bases: TGTGCCAGCAGTCGCAGGGTTCGTTATGGCTACACCTTC.

This clonotype was counted between two and nine times. The rearrangement links TRBV6-5 to TRBJ1-5; D is undetermined. The CDR3 runs 15 residues. CDR1 MNHEY and CDR2 SVGAGI come from the germline V gene. V dropped 5 bases and J dropped 0 bases, with 11 bases sitting between them. The CDR3 here is CASSAQTYSNQPQHF. In nucleotides, the CDR3 is TGTGCCAGCAGTGCCCAAACTTATAGCAATCAGCCCCAGCATTTT.

The chain has TRBV28 and TRBJ2-7, with D perhaps matching TRBD1 or TRBD2 (7 bases each). The CDR3 has 15 amino acids. The germline V gene has CDR1 MDHEN and CDR2 SYDVKM. Trimming cost V 9 bases and J 2 bases, with 20 bases left between them. In DNA form, the CDR3 reads TGTGCCAGTTCTATGGCAGGGGGGGGCCCCTACGAGCAGTACTTC. This gives the protein CASSMAGGGPYEQYF. Supplemented by reference TRBV28 and TRBJ2-7, the full variable domain reads DVKVTQSSRYLVKRTGEKVFLECVQDMDHENMFWYRQDPGLGLRLIYFSYDVKMKEKGDIPEGYSVSREKKERFSLILESASTNQTSMYLCASSMAGGGPYEQYFGPGTRLTVT.

The J gene is TRBJ2-1, the V gene TRBV5-4, with 8 nucleotides matching TRBD1. This CDR3 region has 15 residues. Looked up from germline, CDR1 is SGHNT and CDR2 is YYREEE (reference sequence). V dropped 4 bases and J dropped 3; count of bases not matched to a gene: 6. In DNA form, the CDR3 reads TGTGCCAGCAGCCCGACAGGGGAAAACTACAATGAGCAGTTCTTC. Residues: CASSPTGENYNEQFF. Full variable domain (remainder filled in from reference TRBV5-4 and TRBJ2-1): ETGVTQSPTHLIKTRGQQVTLRCSSQSGHNTVSWYQQALGQGPQFIFQYYREEENGRGNFPPRFSGLQFPNYSSELNVNALELDDSALYLCASSPTGENYNEQFFGPGTRLTVL.

There are a few counts of this clonotype. CDR3 residues: CASAAGDYNEQYF. Here the CDR3 DNA reads TGTGCCAGCGCCGCCGGGGACTACAACGAGCAGTACTTC. The chain has TRBV18 and TRBJ2-7; the match to TRBD2 covers 7 bases. The J segment lost 5 bases and the V segment lost 8 bases, leaving 9 bases of the junction unmatched. The CDR3 totals 13 residues. The germline gives CDR1 KGHSH, CDR2 LQKENI.

This clonotype came up a few times. This CDR3 is CATSRAGTGGHEQYF. The DNA of the CDR3 is TGTGCCACCAGCAGAGCTGGGACAGGGGGCCACGAGCAGTACTTC. The genes are TRBV15 and TRBJ2-7; 12 bases agree with TRBD1. Losses at the gene ends were 1 base for V and 5 bases for J; bases not matched to a gene: 3. The CDR3 totals 15 residues. Germline CDR1 LNHNV, CDR2 YYDKDF (reference sequence).

The chain links TRBV4-2 to TRBJ2-5; D is perhaps TRBD1 (6 bases). There are 18 residues in the CDR3. CDR1 is LGHNA, CDR2 YNFKEQ, per germline. Trimming shortened V by 2 bases and J by 3 bases, and 22 bases separated the two germline ends. CDR3 DNA sequence: TGTGCCAGCAGCCAATTACCACCTGGACAGCTGAGAAAAGAGACCCAGTACTTC. Amino acid sequence: CASSQLPPGQLRKETQYF.

This chain joins TRBV7-2 and TRBJ1-6; D is undetermined. CDR1 and CDR2 from the germline V gene are SGHTA and FQGNSA. CDR3 size: 12 residues. Trimming removed 8 bases at V and 7 bases at J, with 9 bases between. CDR3 sequence: CASAWANSPLHF. The CDR3 nucleotides are TGTGCCAGCGCTTGGGCCAATTCACCCCTCCACTTT.

The sample holds a few counts of this clonotype. The CDR3 carries no conserved terminal phenylalanine or tryptophan, so it likely arises from a read error. The J gene is TRBJ2-5, the V gene TRBV28; no definite D call. The last part of the DNA fits TRBJ2-7 better; the J call may be wrong. The length of the CDR3 is 14 residues. In germline, CDR1 is MDHEN, CDR2 SYDVKM. CDR3 in amino acids: CASRTRNAGDEQYL. CDR3 sequence (DNA): TGTGCCAGCAGGACCCGTAACGCCGGTGACGAGCAGTACTTA.

This clonotype was recorded a few times. The chain recombines TRBV12-3 or TRBV12-4 with TRBJ2-5; D gene unclear. V lost 8 bases to trimming and J lost 4 bases, with 14 bases between them. This CDR3 spans 13 amino acids. This CDR3 is CASQFGWRETQYF. In DNA form, the CDR3 reads TGTGCCAGCCAGTTCGGGTGGAGAGAGACCCAGTACTTC.

In its sample, this clonotype was seen a few times. The CDR3 DNA follows: TGTGCCAGCAGCGATTCCGGGGCTAACTATGGCTACACCTTC. It is translated as CASSDSGANYGYTF. V is TRBV9 and J is TRBJ1-2; D is unclear. Looked up from germline, CDR1 is SGDLS and CDR2 is YYNGEE. The CDR3 runs 14 residues. The V gene lost 3 bases and the J gene lost 0 bases, with 9 bases spanning the gap.

This clonotype was observed a few times. The chain uses TRBV11-2 and TRBJ1-4, with 9 bases matching TRBD1. This CDR3 comprises 15 residues. Germline trimming cut 5 bases from V and 8 bases from J; bases unmatched to any gene: 9. Germline CDR1 SGHAT, CDR2 FQNNGV. The CDR3 region has the DNA TGTGCCAGCAGCCCAGGACAGGGGATCAAGGAAAAACTGTTTTTT. Its translation is CASSPGQGIKEKLFF.

This clonotype has a handful of counts. The chain has TRBV20-1 and TRBJ2-3; D perhaps matches TRBD2 (7 bases). The germline V gene has CDR1 DFQATT and CDR2 SNEGSKA (reference sequence). The CDR3 covers 16 residues. V was cut by 7 bases and J by 0 bases, with 20 bases left in between. The CDR3 loop reads CSVLGGAVGSTDTQYF. The DNA for the CDR3 is TGCAGTGTTCTGGGGGGGGCAGTTGGTAGCACAGATACGCAGTATTTT.

About this clonotype itself: This may be a read error: a much more frequent sequence differs by one nucleotide. The chain joins TRBV29-1 to TRBJ2-7; tentatively, D is TRBD1 (5 bases). The CDR3 is 14 amino acids. CDR1 and CDR2 from the germline V gene are SQVTM and ANQGSEA. CDR3 region: CGVEQQGTPYEQYF. Written as DNA, the CDR3 is TGCGGCGTTGAACAGCAGGGAACACCCTACGAGCAGTACTTC.

This chain connects TRBV9 to TRBJ2-5, with 9 bases aligning to TRBD1. The end of the DNA fits TRBJ2-7 better, so the J call may be wrong. The CDR3 spans 15 residues. The germline gives CDR1 SGDLS, CDR2 YYNGEE. The CDR3 DNA reads TGTGCCAGCAGCGTACGGGGGGACAGGGTGAACGAGCAGTACTTC. It yields the protein CASSVRGDRVNEQYF.

The rearrangement joins TRBV5-5 to TRBJ1-2, with D unresolved. V gave up 2 bases and J gave up 6 bases, with 8 bases separating them. The CDR3 runs to 12 residues. Per the germline V gene, CDR1 is SGHKS and CDR2 is YYEKEE (reference sequence). CDR3 in DNA: TGTGCCAGCAGCTTATCAGTAGATGGCTACACCTTC. This encodes CASSLSVDGYTF.

This clonotype was counted a few times. The chain uses TRBV7-2 and TRBJ2-1; D uncertain. Germline-derived CDR1 and CDR2 are SGHTA and FQGNSA. The germline V and J ends were trimmed by 2 bases and 9 bases, with 8 bases remaining between them. The CDR3 totals 12 residues. The CDR3 DNA reads as TGTGCCAGCAGCTTAACTGTGGCTGAGCAGTTCTTC. Its translation is CASSLTVAEQFF.

This clonotype was detected many times. The J gene is TRBJ1-2, the V gene TRBV12-3 or TRBV12-4, with D uncertain. With 6 bases removed from V and 1 base from J, the gap between germline ends came to 9 bases. The CDR3 is 13 residues long. CDR3 bases: TGTGCCAGCAGCTTAAACAGTAACTATGGCTACACCTTC. It codes for CASSLNSNYGYTF.

The rearrangement joins TRBV6-5 to TRBJ2-1; TRBD2 matches 11 bases. Trimming at V came to 0 bases and at J to 8 bases, leaving 6 bases not matched to a gene. The germline CDR1 and CDR2 sequences are MNHEY and SVGAGI. The CDR3 is made up of 16 amino acids. CDR3 in amino acids: CASSYSLGLAVYEQFF. The CDR3 region has the DNA TGTGCCAGCAGTTACTCGTTGGGACTAGCGGTATATGAGCAGTTCTTC.

Worth noting for this clonotype: At one end, the junction sequence differs from germline, possibly due to a read error. This chain uses TRBV5-1 with TRBJ2-7, with TRBD2 as a possible D gene (6 bases). Germline CDR1 is SGHRS and CDR2 is YFSETQ. This CDR3 comprises 15 residues. The CDR3 spells CASSLQPGLTYGQYF. The CDR3 nucleotides read TGCGCCAGCAGCTTGCAACCGGGACTCACCTACGGGCAGTACTTC. Full variable domain (rest looked up from reference TRBV5-1 and TRBJ2-7): KAGVTQTPRYLIKTRGQQVTLSCSPISGHRSVSWYQQTPGQGLQFLFEYFSETQRNKGNFPGRFSGRQFSNSRSEMNVSTLELGDSALYLCASSLQPGLTYGQYFGPGTRLTVT.